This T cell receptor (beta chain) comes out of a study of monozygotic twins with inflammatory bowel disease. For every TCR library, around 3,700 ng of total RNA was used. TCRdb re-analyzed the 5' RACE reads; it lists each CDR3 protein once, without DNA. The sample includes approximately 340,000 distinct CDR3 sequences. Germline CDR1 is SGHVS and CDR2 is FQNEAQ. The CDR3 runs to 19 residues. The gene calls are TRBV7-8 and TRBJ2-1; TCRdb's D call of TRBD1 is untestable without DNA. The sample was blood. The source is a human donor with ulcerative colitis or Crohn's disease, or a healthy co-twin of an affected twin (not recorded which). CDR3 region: CASSGTDRASGSSYNEQFF.